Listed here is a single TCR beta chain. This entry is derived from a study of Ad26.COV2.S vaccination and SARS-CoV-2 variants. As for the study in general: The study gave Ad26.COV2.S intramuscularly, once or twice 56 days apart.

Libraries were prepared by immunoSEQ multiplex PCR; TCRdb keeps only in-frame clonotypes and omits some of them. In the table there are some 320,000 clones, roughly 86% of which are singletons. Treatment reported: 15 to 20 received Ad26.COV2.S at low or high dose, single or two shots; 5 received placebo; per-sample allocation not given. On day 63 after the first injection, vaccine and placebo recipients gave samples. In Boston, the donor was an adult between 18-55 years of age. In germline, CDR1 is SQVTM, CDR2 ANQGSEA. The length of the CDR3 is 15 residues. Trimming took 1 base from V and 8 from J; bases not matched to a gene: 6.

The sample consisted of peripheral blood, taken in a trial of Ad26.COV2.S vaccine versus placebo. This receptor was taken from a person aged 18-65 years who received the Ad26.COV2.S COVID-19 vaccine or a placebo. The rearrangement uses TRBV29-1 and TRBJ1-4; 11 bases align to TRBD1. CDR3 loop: CSVEVGTGGREKLFF. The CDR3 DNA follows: TGCAGCGTTGAAGTGGGGACAGGGGGAAGGGAAAAACTGTTTTTT.